The present TCR beta chain was sequenced within a study of Tregs in tolerant kidney transplant recipients. Unstimulated regulatory T cells (CD4+CD25+CD127-), CD4+CD25- non-regulatory cells, CD4 and CD8 cells were FACS-sorted from thawed PBMCs. Repertoires were generated with immunoSEQ multiplex PCR, while TCRdb's copy carries only in-frame clones and drops some. The sample yields 68,000 or so clones, less than 90% seen once. Overall study results and limits: No direct test of biological reproducibility was done here. Findings come from small patient numbers and require larger validation.

To note about this clone: Its antigen is not known.

This TCR derives from a human donor in good health. Input material: CD4+ T cells from blood.

The CDR3 DNA reads TGTGCCAGCAGCTTATGGGCAGGGAGAATGAACACTGAAGCTTTCTTT. It specifies CASSLWAGRMNTEAFF. The chain couples TRBV11-3 to TRBJ1-1; D might be TRBD1 (5 bases). This CDR3 is 16 amino acids long. The ends were cut back, 2 bases at V and 0 bases at J, with 13 bases in the middle. Germline V gene lookup returns CDR1 SGHNT and CDR2 YENEEA.